Listed below are T cell receptor beta chains from one sample, sequenced in a study of T cells in Graves' hyperthyroidism and ophthalmopathy. TCRdb re-called the multiplex PCR reads with MiXCR, one entry per CDR3 protein. The sample records hundreds of thousands of distinct CDR3 sequences, roughly 15% being singletons. Material: blood. These receptors were collected from a woman aged 18-29 years with Graves' hyperthyroidism. Both conserved end residues are part of each CDR3. Each record gives: J gene, D gene, clone size, V gene, CDR3 DNA, CDR3 protein. D genes are given only for firm matches. Clone size appears in some rows only: once, few, many, or a class for an expanded clone.

TRBJ2-7,.,.,TRBV5-5,TGTGCCAGCAGCCCCGAATCTAGGACAACCTCCTACGAGCAGTACTTC,CASSPESRTTSYEQYF
TRBJ2-3,TRBD2,many,TRBV6-1,TGTGCCAGCAGCGTCGGACTAGCGGGAGGCACAGATACGCAGTATTTT,CASSVGLAGGTDTQYF
TRBJ2-2,TRBD2,many,TRBV11-2,TGTGCCAGCAGCTTGCTCTTAGCGGGGACAAACACCGGGGAGCTGTTTTTT,CASSLLLAGTNTGELFF
TRBJ2-1,TRBD1,many,TRBV20-1,TGCAGTGCTTCCGGGACAGGGGCAAGGAGCTCCTACAATGAGCAGTTCTTC,CSASGTGARSSYNEQFF
TRBJ1-2,.,many,TRBV12-3/TRBV12-4,TGTGCCAGCACTCCACAGGCAGGGAACTATGGCTACACCTTC,CASTPQAGNYGYTF
TRBJ1-1,TRBD1,.,TRBV4-2,TGTGCCAGCAGCCAAGACAGGGGGCGTGGAGCTTTCTTT,CASSQDRGRGAFF
TRBJ2-2,.,many,TRBV11-3,TGTGCCAGCAGCCCAGAGGTAGTTACGAACACCGGGGAGCTGTTTTTT,CASSPEVVTNTGELFF
TRBJ2-7,TRBD1,many,TRBV6-6,TGTGCCAGCAGTTACTCTCTCCGGGACAGTTCCTACGAGCAGTACTTC,CASSYSLRDSSYEQYF
TRBJ2-1,TRBD2,many,TRBV30,TGTGCCTGGAGAAGACTACTAGCGGGAGGGAAGAATGAGCAGTTCTTC,CAWRRLLAGGKNEQFF
TRBJ2-3,.,many,TRBV7-2,TGTGCCAGCAGCCCCGGGGCTATCCCAACCGATACGCAGTATTTT,CASSPGAIPTDTQYF
TRBJ2-1,TRBD1,many,TRBV28,TGTGCCAGCAGTTGGGACAGGGAAGTTAGGGACAATGAGCAGTTCTTC,CASSWDREVRDNEQFF
TRBJ2-7,TRBD1,.,TRBV24-1,TGTGCCACCAGTGATGGGAACAGGGGTGTGAACTACGAGCAGTACTTC,CATSDGNRGVNYEQYF
TRBJ2-3,.,.,TRBV18,TGTGCCAGCTCATCTACCAGGTATCGTACAGATACGCAGTATTTT,CASSSTRYRTDTQYF
TRBJ2-1,TRBD1,many,TRBV7-3,TGTGCCAGCAGCCCGGAAGGGGGCGCCTACAATGAGCAGTTCTTC,CASSPEGGAYNEQFF
TRBJ2-1,.,.,TRBV5-4,TGTGCCAGCAGCTTCCCCCGTCCCGGACAGTTCTACAATGAGCAGTTCTTC,CASSFPRPGQFYNEQFF
TRBJ2-3,TRBD2,many,TRBV28,TGTGCCAGCAGTGGGGGACTACTCTTTAAGACAGATACGCAGTATTTT,CASSGGLLFKTDTQYF
TRBJ2-2,.,.,TRBV24-1,TGTGCCATCAGGGCCAGCGGCACCGGGGAGCTGTTTTTT,CAIRASGTGELFF
TRBJ2-7,.,many,TRBV6-2/TRBV6-3,TGTGCCAGCAGTTACTCGAGGCCGGCGGCCTACGAGCAGTACTTC,CASSYSRPAAYEQYF
TRBJ2-3,TRBD1,few,TRBV19,TGTGCCAGCGCCGGGACAGCGACACAAGATACGCAGTATTTT,CASAGTATQDTQYF
TRBJ2-5,.,many,TRBV2,TGTGCCAGCAGTGAATTCGGGTTAGACCAAGAGACCCAGTACTTC,CASSEFGLDQETQYF
TRBJ1-4,.,.,TRBV30,TGTGCCTGGGGGAGATCGGAAAAACTGTTTTTT,CAWGRSEKLFF
TRBJ2-1,.,few,TRBV20-1,TGCAGTGCTAGAGGGAACGGGGTCAATGAGCAGTTCTTC,CSARGNGVNEQFF
TRBJ1-1,.,.,TRBV5-5,TGTGCCAGCAGCCGTTTGGGAGGGGGTATCACTGAAGCTTTCTTT,CASSRLGGGITEAFF
TRBJ2-7,TRBD1,many,TRBV2,TGTGCCAGCCACCGGGACAGGGCGTACGAGCAGTACTTC,CASHRDRAYEQYF
TRBJ2-7,.,.,TRBV7-2,TGTGCCAGCAGCTTAGTAGACCACGAGCAGTACTTC,CASSLVDHEQYF
TRBJ1-5,.,many,TRBV20-1,TGCAGTGCGCGGAGACAGGAGGGGAGCAATCAGCCCCAGCATTTT,CSARRQEGSNQPQHF
TRBJ1-6,.,.,TRBV12-3/TRBV12-4,TGTGCCAGCAGTTTGTGGAGGTCTAATTCACCCCTCCACTTT,CASSLWRSNSPLHF
TRBJ2-3,.,many,TRBV4-2,TGTGCCAGCAGCCAAGCGGGAGGCACAGATACGCAGTATTTT,CASSQAGGTDTQYF
TRBJ2-3,.,many,TRBV3-1,TGTGCCAGCAGCCAAGGATGGTCACTGGCGGGAGATACGCAGTATTTT,CASSQGWSLAGDTQYF
TRBJ1-1,.,many,TRBV24-1,TGTGCCACCAGTGAGTCAGGGTATACTGAAGCTTTCTTT,CATSESGYTEAFF
TRBJ1-1,.,many,TRBV30,TGTGCCTGGAGCAATCAGGGGAGCACTGAAGCTTTCTTT,CAWSNQGSTEAFF
TRBJ2-1,.,few,TRBV2,TGTGCCAGCCCATCCCGGACAGTACACAATGAGCAGTTCTTC,CASPSRTVHNEQFF
TRBJ1-1,.,many,TRBV3-1,TGTGCCAGCAGCCCAAAGGGGTACAACACTGAAGCTTTCTTT,CASSPKGYNTEAFF
TRBJ2-3,.,few,TRBV29-1,TGCAGCGCCGACGTTAGGGGGTTGTCAGATACGCAGTATTTT,CSADVRGLSDTQYF
TRBJ2-7,.,many,TRBV6-2/TRBV6-3,TGTGCCAGCAGTTCCCCCCTCCCGAGATACGAGCAGTACTTC,CASSSPLPRYEQYF
TRBJ2-7,.,many,TRBV2,TGTGCCAGCAGATTAGGCTCCTACGAGCAGTACTTC,CASRLGSYEQYF
TRBJ2-1,.,.,TRBV29-1,TGCAGCGTTATGGGCGGGACCCGGCACTACAATGAGCAGTTCTTC,CSVMGGTRHYNEQFF
TRBJ2-1,TRBD2,many,TRBV20-1,TGCAGTGCTAAGCGGACTAGCGCCTACAATGAGCAGTTCTTC,CSAKRTSAYNEQFF
TRBJ1-2,.,.,TRBV24-1,TGTGCCACCCCTCTCAGGTATCCTGGCTACACCTTC,CATPLRYPGYTF
TRBJ2-5,.,few,TRBV6-1,TGTGCCAGCAGCGTTATGGGGACTGACGGGGAGACCCAGTACTTC,CASSVMGTDGETQYF
TRBJ1-3,.,many,TRBV30,TGTGCCTGGAGTGCGGGGACCTCTGGAAACACCATATATTTT,CAWSAGTSGNTIYF
TRBJ2-5,.,.,TRBV28,TGTGCCACCCTTGTGGGGGTCGAAGAGACCCAGTACTTC,CATLVGVEETQYF
TRBJ2-1,.,.,TRBV4-1,TGCGCCAGCAGCCTAGAGCTGGCGGGTGCCTACAATGAGCAGTTCTTC,CASSLELAGAYNEQFF
TRBJ1-3,.,few,TRBV28,TGTGCCAGCAGTTTCTGGGGGGATCACGCTGGAAACACCATATATTTT,CASSFWGDHAGNTIYF
TRBJ2-2,TRBD2,many,TRBV2,TGTGCCAGCAGTGCAGTACGAGACCTAGCGGGCCCCACCGGGGAGCTGTTTTTT,CASSAVRDLAGPTGELFF
TRBJ2-7,.,many,TRBV30,TGTGCCTATAGCGGAGACCCCTACGAGCAGTACTTC,CAYSGDPYEQYF
TRBJ1-2,TRBD1,few,TRBV20-1,TGCAGTGCGCCGACAGGGGACGGCTACACCTTC,CSAPTGDGYTF
TRBJ2-3,.,many,TRBV28,TGTGCCAGCATCGGTTGGCGGGCGCGAAACACAGATACGCAGTATTTT,CASIGWRARNTDTQYF
TRBJ1-1,TRBD1,few,TRBV19,TGTGCCAGTAGTATCAGGGGGCCTTTGAACACTGAAGCTTTCTTT,CASSIRGPLNTEAFF
TRBJ2-7,.,.,TRBV11-2,TGTGCCAGCAGCTTAGGGGGTAAGGAGCAGTACTTC,CASSLGGKEQYF
TRBJ2-7,.,many,TRBV11-2,TGTGCCAGCAGCTCATTCTCGGGACGCTCAAATTCCTACGAGCAGTACTTC,CASSSFSGRSNSYEQYF
TRBJ2-1,.,.,TRBV7-6,TGTGCCAGCAGCTTAGTAATCGGGAGGCGTACAGGGGCCTACAATGAGCAGTTCTTC,CASSLVIGRRTGAYNEQFF
TRBJ2-2,.,many,TRBV6-2/TRBV6-3,TGTGCCAGCAAGGATCGGACCGGGGAGCTGTTTTTT,CASKDRTGELFF
TRBJ1-2,.,many,TRBV5-1,TGCGCCAGCAGCCTTGGACAGAACTATGGCTACACCTTC,CASSLGQNYGYTF
TRBJ1-5,.,few,TRBV12-3/TRBV12-4,TGTGCCAGCAGTTTAGGGCAATTCTCAGGCAATCAGCCCCAGCATTTT,CASSLGQFSGNQPQHF